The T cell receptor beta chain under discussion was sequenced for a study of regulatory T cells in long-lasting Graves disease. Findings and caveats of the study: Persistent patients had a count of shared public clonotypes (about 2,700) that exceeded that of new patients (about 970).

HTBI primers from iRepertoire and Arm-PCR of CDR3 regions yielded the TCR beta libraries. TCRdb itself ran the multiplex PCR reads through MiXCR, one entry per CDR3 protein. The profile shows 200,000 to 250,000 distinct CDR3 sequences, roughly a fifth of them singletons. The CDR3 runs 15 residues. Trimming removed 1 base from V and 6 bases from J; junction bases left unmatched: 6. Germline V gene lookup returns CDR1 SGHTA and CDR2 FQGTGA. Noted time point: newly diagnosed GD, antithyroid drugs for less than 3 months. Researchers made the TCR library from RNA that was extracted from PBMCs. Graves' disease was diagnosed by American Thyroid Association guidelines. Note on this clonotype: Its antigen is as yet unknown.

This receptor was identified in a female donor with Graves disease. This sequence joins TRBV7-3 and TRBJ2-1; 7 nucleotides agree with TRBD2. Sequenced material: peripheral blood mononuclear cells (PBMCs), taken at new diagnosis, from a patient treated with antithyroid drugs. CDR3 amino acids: CASSLMPSGRNEQFF. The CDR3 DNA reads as TGTGCCAGCAGCTTAATGCCTAGCGGTCGCAATGAGCAGTTCTTC.